A selection of T cell receptor beta chains follows, all from one sample in a study of monozygotic twins with inflammatory bowel disease. TCRdb re-called the 5' RACE reads; every CDR3 protein appears as one record, without DNA. This sample contains approximately 120,000 distinct CDR3 sequences. The specimen was blood. The source is a human donor with ulcerative colitis or Crohn's disease, or a healthy co-twin of an affected twin (not recorded which). Each CDR3 is given with its conserved first and last residue.

v_gene	j_gene	CDR3aa
TRBV11-1	TRBJ2-2	CASSPQGPFFHTGELFF
TRBV20-1	TRBJ2-5	CSAFLRVGGVETQYF
TRBV10-3	TRBJ1-1	CAISEVRQNTEAFF
TRBV12-3/TRBV12-4	TRBJ1-1	CASSLPGRSRMEAFF
TRBV27	TRBJ2-3	CASTPAASGTDTQYF
TRBV12-3/TRBV12-4	TRBJ2-7	CASSLAGAEEQYF
TRBV5-5	TRBJ2-5	CASSPTVHQETQYF
TRBV5-1	TRBJ2-2	CASLKGREVDGELFF
TRBV5-6	TRBJ1-2	CASSFPGKKDYGYTF
TRBV4-3	TRBJ1-3	CASSQDETEGNTIYF
TRBV12-5	TRBJ2-1	CASGLERQKRENSYNEQFF
TRBV5-6	TRBJ1-2	CASSLGDRRANGYTF
TRBV19	TRBJ2-4	CASSIGGGTNIQYF
TRBV5-6	TRBJ2-2	CASSLITGEGGELFF
TRBV5-1	TRBJ2-1	CASSVDLRHMYTAVNEQFF
TRBV7-2	TRBJ1-3	CASSLTWTGSGNTIYF
TRBV7-2	TRBJ2-5	CASSLGPPTGTQETQYF
TRBV27	TRBJ1-1	CASSAPGLNTEAFF
TRBV7-3	TRBJ2-3	CASSDWGQGFPDTQYF
TRBV2	TRBJ2-1	CASRTGMNNEQFF
TRBV7-3	TRBJ2-2	CASSSPGTGITGELFF
TRBV19	TRBJ1-1	CASRPPDGLNTEAFF
TRBV5-1	TRBJ2-7	CASSLGDRGLYEQYF
TRBV2	TRBJ2-1	CASSEMGGPYNEQFF
TRBV12-3/TRBV12-4	TRBJ2-3	CASSLVYGQGVGTQYF
TRBV11-2	TRBJ2-1	CASSLRLGRYNEQFF
TRBV20-1	TRBJ2-7	CSASPHYNRTYEQYF
TRBV11-3	TRBJ2-2	CASSYSTGSNTGELFF
TRBV20-1	TRBJ1-1	CSAHRDSNTEAFF
TRBV6-2/TRBV6-3	TRBJ2-7	CASSYVGEYEQYF
TRBV11-1	TRBJ2-1	CASSSQGIPNEQFF
TRBV12-3/TRBV12-4	TRBJ1-1	CASSLVQATEAFF
TRBV20-1	TRBJ1-2	CSASGGQGNYGYTF
TRBV6-1	TRBJ2-7	CASSDNLHGQLEQYF
TRBV10-3	TRBJ2-5	CAISENIGSLTSGSQETQYF
TRBV11-2	TRBJ2-5	CASSPTGSETQYF
TRBV21-1	TRBJ2-2	CASSTGTQYTGELFF
TRBV11-2	TRBJ2-5	CASSLKLEQETQYF
TRBV5-1	TRBJ1-1	CASSFDRGVNTEAFF
TRBV20-1	TRBJ1-2	CSARDLTPYGYTF
TRBV7-3	TRBJ1-1	CASSLNQGANTEAFF
TRBV29-1	TRBJ2-7	CSVRDGDLDGQYF
TRBV4-1	TRBJ1-4	CASSQSSGFNEKLFF
TRBV3-1	TRBJ2-3	CASSQDVSTDTQYF
TRBV5-1	TRBJ2-2	CASSWGAGVTGELFF
TRBV28	TRBJ2-5	CASSAQQYQETQYF
TRBV29-1	TRBJ2-7	CSVVTGYYEQYF
TRBV7-9	TRBJ2-1	CASSLSTGVSYNEQFF
TRBV18	TRBJ1-2	CASSPPEWRSGYTF
TRBV4-1	TRBJ1-6	CASSPWGAGDSPLHF
TRBV19	TRBJ2-2	CASSLEAGQGVTNTGELFF
TRBV20-1	TRBJ1-1	CSARDQGVDTEAFF
TRBV27	TRBJ1-1	CASPGSGTGVTEAFF
TRBV20-1	TRBJ1-6	CSARGPGDYNSPLHF
TRBV4-2	TRBJ2-1	CASSQDASGTYNEQFF
TRBV7-2	TRBJ2-5	CASSYIALYQETQYF
TRBV3-1	TRBJ2-5	CASSHAGTGETQYF